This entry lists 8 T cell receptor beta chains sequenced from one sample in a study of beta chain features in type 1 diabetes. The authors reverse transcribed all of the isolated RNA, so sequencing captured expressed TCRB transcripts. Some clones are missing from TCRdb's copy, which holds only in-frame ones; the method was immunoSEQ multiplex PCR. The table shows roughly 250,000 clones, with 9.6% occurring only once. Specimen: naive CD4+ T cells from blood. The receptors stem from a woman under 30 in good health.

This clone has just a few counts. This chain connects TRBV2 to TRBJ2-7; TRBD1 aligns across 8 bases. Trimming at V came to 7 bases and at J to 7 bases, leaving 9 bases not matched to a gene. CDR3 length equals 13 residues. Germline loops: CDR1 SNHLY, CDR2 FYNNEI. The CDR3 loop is CASKAGGLGEQYF. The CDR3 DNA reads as TGTGCCAGCAAAGCAGGGGGCCTAGGAGAGCAGTACTTC.

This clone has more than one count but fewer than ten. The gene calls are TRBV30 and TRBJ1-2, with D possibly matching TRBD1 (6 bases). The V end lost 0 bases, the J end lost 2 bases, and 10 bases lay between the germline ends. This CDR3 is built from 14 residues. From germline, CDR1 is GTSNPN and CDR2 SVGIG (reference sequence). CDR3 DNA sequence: TGTGCCTGGAGTGTGGGCAGGGGAAACTATGGCTACACCTTC. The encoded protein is CAWSVGRGNYGYTF.

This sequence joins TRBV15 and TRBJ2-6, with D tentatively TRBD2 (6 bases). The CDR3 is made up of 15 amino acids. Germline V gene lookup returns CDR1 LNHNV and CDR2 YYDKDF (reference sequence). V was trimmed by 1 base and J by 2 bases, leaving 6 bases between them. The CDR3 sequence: CATSRAGAGANVLTF. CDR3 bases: TGTGCCACCAGCAGAGCGGGGGCTGGGGCCAACGTCCTGACTTTC.

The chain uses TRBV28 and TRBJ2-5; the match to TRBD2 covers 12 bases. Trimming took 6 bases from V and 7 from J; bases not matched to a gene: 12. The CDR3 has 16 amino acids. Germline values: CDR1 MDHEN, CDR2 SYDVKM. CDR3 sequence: CASSQEGLAGMGTQYF. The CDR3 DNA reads TGTGCCAGCAGCCAAGAGGGACTAGCGGGTATGGGGACCCAGTACTTC.

CDR3 residues: CASSLEPVTGELFF. The CDR3 bases are TGCGCCAGCAGCTTGGAACCAGTCACCGGGGAGCTGTTTTTT. The chain carries TRBV5-1 and TRBJ2-2; D is uncertain. Trimming cost V 0 bases and J 4 bases, with 7 bases left between them. In germline, CDR1 is SGHRS, CDR2 YFSETQ. The CDR3 consists of 14 residues.

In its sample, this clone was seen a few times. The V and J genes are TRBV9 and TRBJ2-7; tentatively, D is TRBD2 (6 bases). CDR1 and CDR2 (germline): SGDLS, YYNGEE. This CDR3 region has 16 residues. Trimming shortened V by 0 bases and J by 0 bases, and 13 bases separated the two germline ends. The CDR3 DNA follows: TGTGCCAGCAGCGTAGGGGGGGAGGCGGACTCCTACGAGCAGTACTTC. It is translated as CASSVGGEADSYEQYF.

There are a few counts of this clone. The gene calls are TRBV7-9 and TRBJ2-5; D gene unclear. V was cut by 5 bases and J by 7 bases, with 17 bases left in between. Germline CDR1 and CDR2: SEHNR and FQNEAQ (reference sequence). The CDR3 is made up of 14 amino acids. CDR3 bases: TGTGCCAGCAGCCCCGATGGCCGACTTACGACCCAGTACTTC. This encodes CASSPDGRLTTQYF.

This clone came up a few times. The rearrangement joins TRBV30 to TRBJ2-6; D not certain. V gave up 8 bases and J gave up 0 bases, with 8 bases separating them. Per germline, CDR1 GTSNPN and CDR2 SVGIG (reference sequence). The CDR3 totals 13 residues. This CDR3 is CAKAASGANVLTF. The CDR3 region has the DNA TGTGCCAAGGCGGCCTCTGGGGCCAACGTCCTGACTTTC.